The clone carrying this TCR beta chain occurred a few times. What it binds is unknown. Germline lookup yields CDR1 SGHVS and CDR2 FQNEAQ. The CDR3 is made up of 17 amino acids. V dropped 2 bases and J dropped 0; count of bases not matched to a gene: 6. These data are taken from a study of T-cell memory formation after mild COVID-19. TCRalpha and TCRbeta libraries used 5'RACE with constant-segment primers and UMIs. TCRdb reprocessed the 5' RACE reads via MiXCR and lists one record per CDR3 protein. Here the sample spans about 600,000 distinct CDR3 sequences, approximately 21% being singletons. Study outcomes and limitations: Cross-reactive memory apparently joined, as some responding clones appeared in pre-infection memory.

The chain carries TRBV7-8 and TRBJ2-1; 8 bases are shared with TRBD2. The receptor's source is an adult woman who had mild COVID-19 (a few samples of this study predate the infection). Cell type and time point are not known. Sequencing used PBMCs or a T cell subset sorted from them (not recorded which). The CDR3 sequence is CASSLRKRESSYNEQFF. The CDR3, as DNA: TGTGCCAGCAGCTTAAGGAAGCGGGAGAGCTCCTACAATGAGCAGTTCTTC. Filled out from reference TRBV7-8 and TRBJ2-1, the complete variable domain reads GAGVSQSPRYKVAKRGQDVALRCDPISGHVSLFWYQQALGQGPEFLTYFQNEAQLDKSGLPSDRFFAERPEGSVSTLKIQRTQQEDSAVYLCASSLRKRESSYNEQFFGPGTRLTVL.